This T cell receptor (beta chain) is from a study of memory CD4+ T cells and cytomegalovirus serostatus. Overall study: Donors were healthy Belgian adults, under ten CMV seropositive and 20 to 25 seronegative.

V lost 5 bases, J lost 3 bases, and 14 bases lay in between. The CDR3 length is 14 residues. Germline CDR1 is SGHRS and CDR2 is YFSETQ. Single viable CD3+CD4+CD8-CD45RO+ cells were sorted as the memory CD4+ T cells. Original processing methods: After removing out-of-frame reads, 2 million to 2.5 million distinct TCRbeta sequences remained. Produced via immunoSEQ multiplex PCR; TCRdb's table is partial and in-frame only. V, J and clone size are taken as reported in that table, and D and trimming were inferred from the DNA itself. The table has about 96,000 clones, 80% seen once. Sequences were obtained from memory CD4+ T cells from blood. The rearrangement uses TRBV5-1 and TRBJ1-1, with a tentative D call TRBD1 (6 bases). This receptor was taken from an adult in good health and CMV-seropositive. The CDR3 nucleotides are TGCGCCAGCAGGGGAACAGGGTTTGACACTGAAGCTTTCTTT. Its translation: CASRGTGFDTEAFF.